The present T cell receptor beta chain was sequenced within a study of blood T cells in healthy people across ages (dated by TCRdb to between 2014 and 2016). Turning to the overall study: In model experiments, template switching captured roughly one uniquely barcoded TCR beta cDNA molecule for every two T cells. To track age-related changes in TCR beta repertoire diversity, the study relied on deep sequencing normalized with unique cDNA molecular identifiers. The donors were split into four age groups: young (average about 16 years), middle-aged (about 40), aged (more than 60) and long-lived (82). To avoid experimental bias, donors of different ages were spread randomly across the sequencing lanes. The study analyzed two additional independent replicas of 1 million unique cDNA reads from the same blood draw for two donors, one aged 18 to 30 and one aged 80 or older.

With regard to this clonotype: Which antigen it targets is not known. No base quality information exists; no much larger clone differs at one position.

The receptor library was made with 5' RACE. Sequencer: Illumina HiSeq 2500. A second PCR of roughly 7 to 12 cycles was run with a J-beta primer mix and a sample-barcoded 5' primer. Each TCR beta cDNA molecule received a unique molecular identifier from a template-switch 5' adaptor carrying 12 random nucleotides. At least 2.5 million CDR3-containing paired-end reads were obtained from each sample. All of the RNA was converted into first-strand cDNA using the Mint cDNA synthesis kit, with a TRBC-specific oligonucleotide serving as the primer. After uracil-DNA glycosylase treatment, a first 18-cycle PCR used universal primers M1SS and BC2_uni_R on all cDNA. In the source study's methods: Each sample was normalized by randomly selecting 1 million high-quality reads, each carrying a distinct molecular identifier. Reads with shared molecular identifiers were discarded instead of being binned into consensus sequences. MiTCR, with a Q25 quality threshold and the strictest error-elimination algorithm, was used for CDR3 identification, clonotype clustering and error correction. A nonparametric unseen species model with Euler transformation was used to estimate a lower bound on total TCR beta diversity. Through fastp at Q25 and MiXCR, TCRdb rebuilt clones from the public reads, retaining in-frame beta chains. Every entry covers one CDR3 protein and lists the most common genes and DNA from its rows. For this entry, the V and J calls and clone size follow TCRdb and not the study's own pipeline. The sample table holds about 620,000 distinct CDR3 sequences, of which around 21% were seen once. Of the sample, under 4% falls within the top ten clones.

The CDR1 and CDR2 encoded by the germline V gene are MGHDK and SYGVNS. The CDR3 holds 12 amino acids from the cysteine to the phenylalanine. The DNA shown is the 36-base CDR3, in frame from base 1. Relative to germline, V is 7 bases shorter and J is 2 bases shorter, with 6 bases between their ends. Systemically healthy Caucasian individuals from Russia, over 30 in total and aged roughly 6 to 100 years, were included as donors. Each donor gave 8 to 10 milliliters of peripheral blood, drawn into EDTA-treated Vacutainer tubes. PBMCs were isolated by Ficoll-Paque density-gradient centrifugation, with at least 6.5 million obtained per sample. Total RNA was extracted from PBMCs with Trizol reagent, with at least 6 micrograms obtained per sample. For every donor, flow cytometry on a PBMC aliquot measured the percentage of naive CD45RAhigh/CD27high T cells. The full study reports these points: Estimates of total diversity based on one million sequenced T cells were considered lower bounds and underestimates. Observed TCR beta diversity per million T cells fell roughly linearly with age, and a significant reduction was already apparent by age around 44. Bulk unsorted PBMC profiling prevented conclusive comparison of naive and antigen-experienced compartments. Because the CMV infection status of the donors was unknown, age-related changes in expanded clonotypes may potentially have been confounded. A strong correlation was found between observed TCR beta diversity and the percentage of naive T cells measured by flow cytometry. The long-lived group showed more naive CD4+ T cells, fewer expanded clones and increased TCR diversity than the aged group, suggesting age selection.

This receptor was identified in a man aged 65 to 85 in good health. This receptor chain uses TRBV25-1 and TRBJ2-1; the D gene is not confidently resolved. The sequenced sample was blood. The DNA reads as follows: TGTGCCAGCATCGGCACCTACAATGAGCAGTTCTTC. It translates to CASIGTYNEQFF.